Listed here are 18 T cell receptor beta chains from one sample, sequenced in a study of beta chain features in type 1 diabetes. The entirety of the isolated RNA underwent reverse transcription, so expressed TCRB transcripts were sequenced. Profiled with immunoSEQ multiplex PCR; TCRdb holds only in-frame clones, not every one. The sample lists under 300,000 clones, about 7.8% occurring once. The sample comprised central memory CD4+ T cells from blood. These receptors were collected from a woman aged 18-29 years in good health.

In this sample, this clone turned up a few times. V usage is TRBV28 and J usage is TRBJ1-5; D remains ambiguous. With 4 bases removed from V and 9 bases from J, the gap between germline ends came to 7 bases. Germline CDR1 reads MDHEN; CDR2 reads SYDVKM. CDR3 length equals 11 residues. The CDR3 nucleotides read TGTGCCAGCAGTTGGGATCCGCCCCAGCATTTT. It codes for CASSWDPPQHF.

The CDR3 is CASSPLGGYTDTQYF. The CDR3 nucleotides read TGTGCCAGCAGTCCTCTGGGGGGTTACACAGATACGCAGTATTTT. V is TRBV6-5 and J is TRBJ2-3, with a tentative D call TRBD2 (6 bases). The CDR3 runs 15 residues. The V gene's germline CDR1 is MNHEY and CDR2 SVGAGI. Trimming pared 5 bases from V and 2 bases from J, leaving 14 bases between.

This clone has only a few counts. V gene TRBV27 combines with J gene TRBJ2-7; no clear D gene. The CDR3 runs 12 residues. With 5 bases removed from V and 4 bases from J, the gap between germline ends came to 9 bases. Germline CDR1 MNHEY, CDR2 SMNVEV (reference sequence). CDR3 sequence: CASSVNTYEQYV. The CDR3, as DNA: TGTGCCAGCAGTGTTAACACATACGAGCAGTACGTC.

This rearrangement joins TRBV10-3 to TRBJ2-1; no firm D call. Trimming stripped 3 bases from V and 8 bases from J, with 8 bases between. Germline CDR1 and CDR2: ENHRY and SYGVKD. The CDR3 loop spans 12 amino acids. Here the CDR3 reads CAISDGSDEQFF. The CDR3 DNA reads TGTGCCATCAGTGACGGTTCGGATGAGCAGTTCTTC.

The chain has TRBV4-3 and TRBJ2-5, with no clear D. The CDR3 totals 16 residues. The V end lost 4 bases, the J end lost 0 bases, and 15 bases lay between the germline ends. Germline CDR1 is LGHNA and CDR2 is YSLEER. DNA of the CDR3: TGCGCCAGCAGCCCTCTCATCCAAGGGTACCAAGAGACCCAGTACTTC. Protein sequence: CASSPLIQGYQETQYF.

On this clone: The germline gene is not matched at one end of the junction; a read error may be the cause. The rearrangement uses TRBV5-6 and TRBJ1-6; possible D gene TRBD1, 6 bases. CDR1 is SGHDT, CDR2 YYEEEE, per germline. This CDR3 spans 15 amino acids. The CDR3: CASNLALTGSSPLHF. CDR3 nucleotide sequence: TGTGCCAGCAACTTGGCCCTGACAGGCTCTTCACCCCTCCACTTT.

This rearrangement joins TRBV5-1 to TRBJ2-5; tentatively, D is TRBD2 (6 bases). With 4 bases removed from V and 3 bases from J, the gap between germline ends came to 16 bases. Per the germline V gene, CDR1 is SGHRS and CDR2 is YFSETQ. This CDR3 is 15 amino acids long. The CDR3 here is CASSPIVGGEETQYF. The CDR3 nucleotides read TGCGCCAGCAGCCCGATAGTTGGAGGGGAAGAGACCCAGTACTTC.

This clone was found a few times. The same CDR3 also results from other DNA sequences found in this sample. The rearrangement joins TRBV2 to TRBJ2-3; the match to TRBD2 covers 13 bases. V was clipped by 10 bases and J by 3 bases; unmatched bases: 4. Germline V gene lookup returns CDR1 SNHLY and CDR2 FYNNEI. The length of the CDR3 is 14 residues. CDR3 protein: CATGLAGVTDTQYF. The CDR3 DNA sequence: TGTGCCACCGGACTAGCGGGAGTTACAGATACGCAGTATTTT.

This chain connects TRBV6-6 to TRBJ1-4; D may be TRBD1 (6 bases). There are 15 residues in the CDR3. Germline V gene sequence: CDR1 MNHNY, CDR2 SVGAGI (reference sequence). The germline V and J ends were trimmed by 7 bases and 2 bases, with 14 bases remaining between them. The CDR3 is CASTKNTGTNEKLFF. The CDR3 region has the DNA TGTGCCAGCACAAAAAACACAGGGACTAATGAAAAACTGTTTTTT.

The DNA of the CDR3 is TGTGCCAGCAGCTTGGCGGTTGCCGAGACCCAGTACTTC. Protein sequence: CASSLAVAETQYF. The genes are TRBV5-4 and TRBJ2-5; D is unclear. CDR1 and CDR2 (germline): SGHNT, YYREEE (reference sequence). Trimming shortened V by 0 bases and J by 5 bases, and 8 bases separated the two germline ends. The CDR3 extends over 13 amino acids.

The CDR3 bases are TGCGCCAGCAGTCTTTACGGGACAAGCTCCTACGAGCAGTACTTC. It specifies CASSLYGTSSYEQYF. The gene calls are TRBV4-3 and TRBJ2-7; a weak D match, TRBD1 (6 bases). Germline CDR1 reads LGHNA; CDR2 reads YSLEER. There are 15 residues in the CDR3. V was trimmed by 6 bases and J by 0 bases, leaving 15 bases between them.

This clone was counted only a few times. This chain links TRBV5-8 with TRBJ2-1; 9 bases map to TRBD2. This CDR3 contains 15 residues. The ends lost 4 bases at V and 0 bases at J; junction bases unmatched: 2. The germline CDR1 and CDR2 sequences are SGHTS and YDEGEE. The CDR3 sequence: CASSQTSGSYNEQFF. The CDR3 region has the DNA TGTGCCAGCAGCCAGACTAGCGGCTCCTACAATGAGCAGTTCTTC.

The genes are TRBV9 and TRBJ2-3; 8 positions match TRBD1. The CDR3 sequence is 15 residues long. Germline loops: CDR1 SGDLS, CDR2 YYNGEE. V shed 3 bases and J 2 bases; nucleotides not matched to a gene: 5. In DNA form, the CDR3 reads TGTGCCAGCAGCGCTCGGGACAGGTACACAGATACGCAGTATTTT. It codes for CASSARDRYTDTQYF. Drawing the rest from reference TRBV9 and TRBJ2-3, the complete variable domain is DSGVTQTPKHLITATGQRVTLRCSPRSGDLSVYWYQQSLDQGLQFLIQYYNGEERAKGNILERFSAQQFPDLHSELNLSSLELGDSALYFCASSARDRYTDTQYFGPGTRLTVL.

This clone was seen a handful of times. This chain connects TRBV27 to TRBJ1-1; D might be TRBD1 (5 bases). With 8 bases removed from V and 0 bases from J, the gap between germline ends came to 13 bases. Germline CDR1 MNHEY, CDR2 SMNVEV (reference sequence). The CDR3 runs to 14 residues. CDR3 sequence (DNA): TGTGCCAGCCACCCCAGGGCTATGAACACTGAAGCTTTCTTT. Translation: CASHPRAMNTEAFF.

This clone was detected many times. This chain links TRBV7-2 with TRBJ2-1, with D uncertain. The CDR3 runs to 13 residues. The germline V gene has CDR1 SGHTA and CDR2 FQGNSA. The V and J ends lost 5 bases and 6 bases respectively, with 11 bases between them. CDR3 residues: CASSTGLSNEQFF. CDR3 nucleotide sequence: TGTGCCAGCAGCACGGGCCTATCCAATGAGCAGTTCTTC. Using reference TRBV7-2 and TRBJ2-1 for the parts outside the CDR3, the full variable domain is GAGVSQSPSNKVTEKGKDVELRCDPISGHTALYWYRQSLGQGLEFLIYFQGNSAPDKSGLPSDRFSAERTGGSVSTLTIQRTQQEDSAVYLCASSTGLSNEQFFGPGTRLTVL.

The CDR3, as DNA: TGCAGCGCCCCTGGAGCGGGGAACAATGAGCAGTTCTTC. Its translation: CSAPGAGNNEQFF. The chain carries TRBV29-1 and TRBJ2-1; 7 bases fit TRBD2. Germline CDR1 reads SQVTM; CDR2 reads ANQGSEA. The CDR3 contains 13 residues. V shed 7 bases and J 5 bases; nucleotides not matched to a gene: 8.

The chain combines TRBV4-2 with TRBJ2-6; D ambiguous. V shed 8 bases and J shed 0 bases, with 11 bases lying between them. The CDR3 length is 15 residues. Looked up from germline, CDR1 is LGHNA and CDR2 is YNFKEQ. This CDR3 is CASGTPASGANVLTF. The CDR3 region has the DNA TGTGCCAGCGGAACCCCCGCCTCTGGGGCCAACGTCCTGACTTTC.

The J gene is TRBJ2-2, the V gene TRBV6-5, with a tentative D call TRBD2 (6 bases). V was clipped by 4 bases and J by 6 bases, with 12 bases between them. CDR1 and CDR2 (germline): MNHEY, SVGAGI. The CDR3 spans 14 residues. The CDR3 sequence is CASSWGDVSGELFF. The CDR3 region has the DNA TGTGCCAGCAGTTGGGGGGATGTTTCCGGGGAGCTGTTTTTT.